Sequencing of this T cell receptor (beta chain) was carried out in a study of response to subunit inactivated influenza vaccine. Broader study findings: The study's authors posited that every seasonal influenza vaccination enlists few new T cells.

Details on this clonotype: Its antigen is unidentified.

TCRdb independently ran MiXCR on the RT-PCR reads; one entry per CDR3 protein. The table has hundreds of thousands of distinct CDR3 sequences, roughly 23% seen once. The length of the CDR3 is 22 residues. Germline V gene sequence: CDR1 SGDLS, CDR2 YYNGEE. J lost 13 bases, V lost 3 bases, and 31 bases had no gene match. The chain uses TRBV9 and TRBJ2-1; 13 nucleotides match TRBD2. The clonotype originates from a man in his fifties who received an inactivated influenza vaccine. This specimen consisted of CD4+ T cells sorted from PBMCs, obtained more than 4 days after vaccination. In DNA, the CDR3 is TGTGCCAGCAGCGATCGGGACAGGGGAAGGACTAGCGGGAGTTATGAAGGGAAGGAACAGTTCTTC. Translation gives CASSDRDRGRTSGSYEGKEQFF.